These T cell receptor beta chains were read from a single sample in a study of blood T cell repertoires in COVID-19. Clones were sequenced by immunoSEQ multiplex PCR, and TCRdb holds only the in-frame ones, with some missing. The top ten clones hold about 2.6% of a sample with under 350,000 clones, approximately 89% of them seen once. The sequencing input was PBMCs or T cells enriched from blood (not recorded which). These TCRs come from a woman between 18 and 29 years old who had recovered from COVID-19. Both conserved end residues are part of each CDR3. The order of the fields is J gene, clone size, D gene, V gene, CDR3 protein, CDR3 DNA. The D gene is left open where the match is weak. Not every row has a clone size; where given, it reads once, few, many or a size class.

j_gene: TRBJ1-3; abundance: few; d_gene: -; v_gene: TRBV4-3; CDR3aa: CASSQDDSQVSGNTIYF; CDR3nt: TGCGCCAGCAGCCAAGACGACAGCCAAGTCTCTGGAAACACCATATATTTT
j_gene: TRBJ1-6; abundance: -; d_gene: TRBD1; v_gene: TRBV20-1; CDR3aa: CSASRQGGDPPLHF; CDR3nt: TGCAGTGCTAGTAGGCAGGGGGGAGACCCACCCCTCCACTTT
j_gene: TRBJ2-7; abundance: -; d_gene: TRBD2; v_gene: TRBV11-3; CDR3aa: CASRASGNYEQYF; CDR3nt: TGTGCCAGCAGGGCTAGCGGGAACTACGAGCAGTACTTC
j_gene: TRBJ2-5; abundance: -; d_gene: -; v_gene: TRBV19; CDR3aa: CASRRGQGKETQYF; CDR3nt: TGTGCCAGTAGGCGGGGGCAGGGGAAAGAGACCCAGTACTTC
j_gene: TRBJ1-5; abundance: -; d_gene: -; v_gene: TRBV2; CDR3aa: CASRTASLGGPQHF; CDR3nt: TGTGCCAGCCGGACAGCGTCTCTAGGGGGGCCCCAGCATTTT
j_gene: TRBJ1-2; abundance: -; d_gene: TRBD1; v_gene: TRBV28; CDR3aa: CASSLGDRVGYTF; CDR3nt: TGTGCCAGCAGTTTAGGAGACAGGGTTGGCTACACCTTC
j_gene: TRBJ2-3; abundance: -; d_gene: TRBD1; v_gene: TRBV19; CDR3aa: CASSFGQGTDTQYF; CDR3nt: TGTGCCAGTAGTTTTGGACAGGGCACAGATACGCAGTATTTT
j_gene: TRBJ1-3; abundance: -; d_gene: TRBD1; v_gene: TRBV29-1; CDR3aa: CSVSEGAGGNTIYF; CDR3nt: TGCAGCGTTTCCGAGGGGGCAGGAGGAAACACCATATATTTT
j_gene: TRBJ2-1; abundance: -; d_gene: -; v_gene: TRBV10-1; CDR3aa: CASSELIYNEQFF; CDR3nt: TGCGCCAGCAGTGAACTTATCTACAATGAGCAGTTCTTC
j_gene: TRBJ1-4; abundance: -; d_gene: -; v_gene: TRBV5-1; CDR3aa: CASSLIGGGRWGKLFF; CDR3nt: TGCGCCAGCAGCTTGATCGGCGGGGGGCGGTGGGGAAAACTGTTTTTT
j_gene: TRBJ2-7; abundance: -; d_gene: TRBD2; v_gene: TRBV28; CDR3aa: CASSRPGLAADEQYF; CDR3nt: TGTGCCAGCAGTCGCCCGGGCCTAGCGGCGGACGAGCAGTACTTC
j_gene: TRBJ2-1; abundance: -; d_gene: TRBD2; v_gene: TRBV5-4; CDR3aa: CASSNGLADYNEQFF; CDR3nt: TGTGCCAGCAGCAACGGACTAGCGGATTACAATGAGCAGTTCTTC
j_gene: TRBJ2-5; abundance: -; d_gene: -; v_gene: TRBV30; CDR3aa: CAWSPGPETQYF; CDR3nt: TGTGCCTGGAGTCCAGGCCCAGAGACCCAGTACTTC
j_gene: TRBJ2-5; abundance: -; d_gene: -; v_gene: TRBV30; CDR3aa: CAWSEDQGRAETQYF; CDR3nt: TGTGCCTGGAGCGAAGATCAGGGCCGGGCAGAGACCCAGTACTTC
j_gene: TRBJ2-2; abundance: -; d_gene: TRBD2; v_gene: TRBV30; CDR3aa: CAWSVLGLADLQNTGELFF; CDR3nt: TGTGCCTGGAGTGTCTTGGGACTAGCGGACCTGCAGAACACCGGGGAGCTGTTTTTT
j_gene: TRBJ1-1; abundance: -; d_gene: TRBD1; v_gene: TRBV6-5; CDR3aa: CASSTDRGTEAFF; CDR3nt: TGTGCCAGCAGTACGGACAGGGGCACTGAAGCTTTCTTT
j_gene: TRBJ1-2; abundance: -; d_gene: TRBD1; v_gene: TRBV5-4; CDR3aa: CASSRDRVGGYTF; CDR3nt: TGTGCCAGCAGCCGCGACAGGGTAGGGGGCTACACCTTC
j_gene: TRBJ2-3; abundance: -; d_gene: TRBD2; v_gene: TRBV10-3; CDR3aa: CAISEWTSGVTDTQYF; CDR3nt: TGTGCCATCAGTGAGTGGACTAGCGGAGTCACAGATACGCAGTATTTT
j_gene: TRBJ2-5; abundance: -; d_gene: TRBD1; v_gene: TRBV27; CDR3aa: CASSVTGGALETQYF; CDR3nt: TGTGCCAGCAGTGTGACAGGGGGAGCTCTAGAGACCCAGTACTTC
j_gene: TRBJ2-1; abundance: -; d_gene: -; v_gene: TRBV7-3; CDR3aa: CASSSMPSPPYNEQFF; CDR3nt: TGTGCCAGCAGCTCGATGCCTAGTCCACCATACAATGAGCAGTTCTTC
j_gene: TRBJ2-2; abundance: -; d_gene: TRBD2; v_gene: TRBV27; CDR3aa: CASKAGGPTGELFF; CDR3nt: TGTGCCAGTAAAGCGGGAGGCCCCACCGGGGAGCTGTTTTTT
j_gene: TRBJ2-3; abundance: -; d_gene: -; v_gene: TRBV6-2/TRBV6-3; CDR3aa: CASSYVPRDTQYF; CDR3nt: TGTGCCAGCAGTTACGTGCCTCGGGATACGCAGTATTTT
j_gene: TRBJ1-2; abundance: few; d_gene: -; v_gene: TRBV24-1; CDR3aa: CATSARDSYGYTF; CDR3nt: TGTGCCACCAGTGCACGGGACTCCTATGGCTACACCTTC
j_gene: TRBJ2-1; abundance: once; d_gene: TRBD1; v_gene: TRBV9; CDR3aa: CASSVEGQRFF; CDR3nt: TGTGCCAGCAGCGTAGAGGGACAGAGGTTCTTC
j_gene: TRBJ2-7; abundance: -; d_gene: TRBD1; v_gene: TRBV4-1; CDR3aa: CASSQPGTGGIYEQYF; CDR3nt: TGCGCCAGCAGCCAACCCGGGACAGGGGGTATCTACGAGCAGTACTTC
j_gene: TRBJ2-7; abundance: -; d_gene: TRBD2; v_gene: TRBV7-8; CDR3aa: CASSLGGLAGGGEQYF; CDR3nt: TGTGCCAGCAGCTTAGGGGGACTAGCGGGCGGGGGCGAGCAGTACTTC
j_gene: TRBJ2-2; abundance: -; d_gene: TRBD1; v_gene: TRBV6-5; CDR3aa: CASLTGDTGELFF; CDR3nt: TGTGCCAGCTTGACAGGGGACACCGGGGAGCTGTTTTTT
j_gene: TRBJ1-2; abundance: -; d_gene: -; v_gene: TRBV15; CDR3aa: CATSRAIGAPYGYTF; CDR3nt: TGTGCCACCAGCAGAGCAATAGGGGCGCCCTATGGCTACACCTTC
j_gene: TRBJ2-5; abundance: -; d_gene: -; v_gene: TRBV10-3; CDR3aa: CAISESSQGKQETQYF; CDR3nt: TGTGCCATCAGTGAGTCGAGTCAGGGAAAACAAGAGACCCAGTACTTC
j_gene: TRBJ1-1; abundance: -; d_gene: TRBD1; v_gene: TRBV30; CDR3aa: CAWGTGTNTEAFF; CDR3nt: TGTGCCTGGGGGACAGGGACCAACACTGAAGCTTTCTTT
j_gene: TRBJ1-3; abundance: -; d_gene: TRBD1; v_gene: TRBV4-3; CDR3aa: CASSQSQGALSGNTIYF; CDR3nt: TGCGCCAGCAGCCAGTCACAGGGGGCCCTCTCTGGAAACACCATATATTTT
j_gene: TRBJ1-4; abundance: few; d_gene: TRBD1; v_gene: TRBV30; CDR3aa: CAWSQLPGKGAYNEKLFF; CDR3nt: TGTGCCTGGAGTCAACTCCCCGGGAAGGGGGCGTATAATGAAAAACTGTTTTTT
j_gene: TRBJ1-2; abundance: -; d_gene: TRBD1; v_gene: TRBV28; CDR3aa: CASSLTPRTGYGYTF; CDR3nt: TGTGCCAGCAGTTTAACCCCCCGGACAGGGTATGGCTACACCTTC
j_gene: TRBJ2-5; abundance: -; d_gene: TRBD2; v_gene: TRBV5-1; CDR3aa: CASSLGLGGTYQETQYF; CDR3nt: TGCGCCAGCAGCTTGGGTCTCGGGGGGACGTACCAAGAGACCCAGTACTTC
j_gene: TRBJ2-7; abundance: -; d_gene: -; v_gene: TRBV25-1; CDR3aa: CASSSPEAGGLYEQYF; CDR3nt: TGTGCCAGCAGTAGCCCGGAGGCCGGAGGTCTCTACGAGCAGTACTTC
j_gene: TRBJ2-1; abundance: -; d_gene: -; v_gene: TRBV2; CDR3aa: CASSDFSQEGNEQFF; CDR3nt: TGTGCCAGCAGTGATTTTAGCCAGGAGGGGAATGAGCAGTTCTTC
j_gene: TRBJ1-2; abundance: -; d_gene: TRBD1; v_gene: TRBV19; CDR3aa: CASSMKETGQGYGYTF; CDR3nt: TGTGCCAGTAGTATGAAAGAGACGGGACAGGGGTATGGCTACACCTTC
j_gene: TRBJ2-3; abundance: -; d_gene: -; v_gene: TRBV4-3; CDR3aa: CASSHTDLSAQYF; CDR3nt: TGCGCCAGCAGCCATACTGACTTGTCAGCGCAGTATTTT
j_gene: TRBJ2-5; abundance: -; d_gene: TRBD1; v_gene: TRBV9; CDR3aa: CASSVVAQGAIETQYF; CDR3nt: TGTGCCAGCAGCGTAGTAGCCCAGGGGGCTATCGAGACCCAGTACTTC
j_gene: TRBJ1-2; abundance: -; d_gene: TRBD1; v_gene: TRBV11-2; CDR3aa: CASSPRRDRLNYGYTF; CDR3nt: TGTGCCAGCAGCCCCCGCAGGGACAGACTCAACTATGGCTACACCTTC
j_gene: TRBJ2-1; abundance: -; d_gene: TRBD2; v_gene: TRBV2; CDR3aa: CASIPFTLAGGPDEQFF; CDR3nt: TGTGCCAGCATCCCCTTTACGCTAGCGGGAGGGCCGGATGAGCAGTTCTTC
j_gene: TRBJ1-4; abundance: -; d_gene: -; v_gene: TRBV6-5; CDR3aa: CASSPRDLNEKLFF; CDR3nt: TGTGCCAGCAGTCCGCGGGACCTTAATGAAAAACTGTTTTTT
j_gene: TRBJ2-3; abundance: -; d_gene: -; v_gene: TRBV28; CDR3aa: CASSAAGTDTQYF; CDR3nt: TGTGCCAGCAGTGCCGCGGGCACAGATACGCAGTATTTT
j_gene: TRBJ1-3; abundance: -; d_gene: -; v_gene: TRBV29-1; CDR3aa: CSIWGGGGNTIYF; CDR3nt: TGCAGCATCTGGGGGGGTGGTGGAAACACCATATATTTT
j_gene: TRBJ2-7; abundance: -; d_gene: -; v_gene: TRBV10-3; CDR3aa: CAIRTRLGDYEQYF; CDR3nt: TGTGCCATCAGAACCCGACTAGGAGACTACGAGCAGTACTTC
j_gene: TRBJ2-7; abundance: -; d_gene: -; v_gene: TRBV7-9; CDR3aa: CASSIKGSEQYF; CDR3nt: TGTGCCAGCAGCATCAAAGGGAGCGAGCAGTACTTC
j_gene: TRBJ1-1; abundance: -; d_gene: -; v_gene: TRBV15; CDR3aa: CATSRAGGSEAFF; CDR3nt: TGTGCCACCAGCAGAGCGGGGGGCTCTGAAGCTTTCTTT
j_gene: TRBJ1-1; abundance: -; d_gene: -; v_gene: TRBV5-6; CDR3aa: CASSYFKGAESNTEAFF; CDR3nt: TGTGCCAGCAGCTACTTTAAAGGGGCCGAATCGAACACTGAAGCTTTCTTT
j_gene: TRBJ2-3; abundance: -; d_gene: -; v_gene: TRBV24-1; CDR3aa: CAVARDTDTQYF; CDR3nt: TGTGCCGTGGCGCGGGACACAGATACGCAGTATTTT
j_gene: TRBJ1-2; abundance: -; d_gene: -; v_gene: TRBV19; CDR3aa: CASSIAYGYTF; CDR3nt: TGTGCCAGTAGTATAGCGTATGGCTACACCTTC
j_gene: TRBJ2-1; abundance: few; d_gene: TRBD2; v_gene: TRBV7-2; CDR3aa: CASSLTSDDVRERYNEQFF; CDR3nt: TGTGCCAGCAGCTTAACCTCGGATGATGTGCGGGAGAGATACAATGAGCAGTTCTTC
j_gene: TRBJ2-4; abundance: -; d_gene: TRBD2; v_gene: TRBV4-2; CDR3aa: CASSQEPSGRAGAKNIQYF; CDR3nt: TGTGCCAGCAGCCAAGAGCCTAGCGGGAGGGCCGGGGCCAAAAACATTCAGTACTTC
j_gene: TRBJ2-2; abundance: -; d_gene: -; v_gene: TRBV27; CDR3aa: CARPQGTNTGELFF; CDR3nt: TGTGCCAGACCTCAGGGGACGAACACCGGGGAGCTGTTTTTT
j_gene: TRBJ1-5; abundance: -; d_gene: TRBD1; v_gene: TRBV24-1; CDR3aa: CATSEGTGRNQPQHF; CDR3nt: TGTGCCACCAGTGAGGGGACAGGTAGAAATCAGCCCCAGCATTTT
j_gene: TRBJ2-3; abundance: -; d_gene: TRBD2; v_gene: TRBV3-1/TRBV3-2; CDR3aa: CASSHWREGQDTQYF; CDR3nt: TGTGCCAGCAGCCACTGGCGGGAGGGCCAAGATACGCAGTATTTT